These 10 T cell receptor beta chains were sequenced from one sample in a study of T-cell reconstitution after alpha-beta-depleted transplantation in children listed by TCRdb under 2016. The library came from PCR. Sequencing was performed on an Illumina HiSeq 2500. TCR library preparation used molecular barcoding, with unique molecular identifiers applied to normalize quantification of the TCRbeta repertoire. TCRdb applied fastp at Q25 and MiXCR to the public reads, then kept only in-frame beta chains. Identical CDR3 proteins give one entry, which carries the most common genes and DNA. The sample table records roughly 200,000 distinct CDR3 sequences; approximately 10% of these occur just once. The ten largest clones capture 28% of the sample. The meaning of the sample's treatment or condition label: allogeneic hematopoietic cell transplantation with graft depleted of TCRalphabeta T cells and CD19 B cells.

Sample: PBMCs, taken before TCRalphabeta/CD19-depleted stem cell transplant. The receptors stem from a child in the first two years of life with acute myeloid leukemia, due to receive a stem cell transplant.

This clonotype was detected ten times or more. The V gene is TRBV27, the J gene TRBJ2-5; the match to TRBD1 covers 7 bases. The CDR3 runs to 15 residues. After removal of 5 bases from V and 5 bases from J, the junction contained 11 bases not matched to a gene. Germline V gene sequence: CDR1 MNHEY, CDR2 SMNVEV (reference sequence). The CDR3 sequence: CASSPYRGVWETQYF. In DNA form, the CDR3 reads TGTGCCAGCAGTCCCTACAGGGGTGTCTGGGAGACCCAGTACTTC.

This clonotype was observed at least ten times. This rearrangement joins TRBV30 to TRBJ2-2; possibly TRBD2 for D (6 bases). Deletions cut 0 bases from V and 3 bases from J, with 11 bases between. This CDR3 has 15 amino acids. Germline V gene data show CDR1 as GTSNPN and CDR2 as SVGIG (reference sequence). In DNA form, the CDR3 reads TGTGCCTGGAGTGTTTTAGCGGACGACACCGGGGAGCTGTTTTTT. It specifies CAWSVLADDTGELFF.

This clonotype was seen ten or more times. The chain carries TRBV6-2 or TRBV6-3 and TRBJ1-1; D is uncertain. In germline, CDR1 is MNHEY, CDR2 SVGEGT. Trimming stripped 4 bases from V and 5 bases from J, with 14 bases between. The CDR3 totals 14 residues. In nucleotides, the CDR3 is TGTGCCAGCAGTTCCCTGCGGGGTGGAACTGAAGCTTTCTTT. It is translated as CASSSLRGGTEAFF.

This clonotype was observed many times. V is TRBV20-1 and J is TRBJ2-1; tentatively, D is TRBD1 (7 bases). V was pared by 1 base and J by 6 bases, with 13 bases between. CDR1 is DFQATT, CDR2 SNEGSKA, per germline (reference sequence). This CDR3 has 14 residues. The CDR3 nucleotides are TGCAGTGCTAGAGGCGGGACAGATCCCAATGAGCAGTTCTTC. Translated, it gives CSARGGTDPNEQFF.

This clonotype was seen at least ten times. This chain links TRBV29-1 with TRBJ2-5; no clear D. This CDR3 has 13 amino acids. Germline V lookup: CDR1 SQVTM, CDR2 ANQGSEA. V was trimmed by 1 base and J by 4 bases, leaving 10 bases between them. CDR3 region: CSVEVRVPETQYF. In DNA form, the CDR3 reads TGCAGCGTTGAAGTAAGGGTCCCAGAGACCCAGTACTTC.

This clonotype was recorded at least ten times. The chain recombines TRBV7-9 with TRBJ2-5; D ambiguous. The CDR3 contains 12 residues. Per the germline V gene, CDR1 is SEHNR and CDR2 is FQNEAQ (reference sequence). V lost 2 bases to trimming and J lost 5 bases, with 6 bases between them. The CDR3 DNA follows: TGTGCCAGCAGCTTAAGGATGGAGACCCAGTACTTC. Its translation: CASSLRMETQYF.

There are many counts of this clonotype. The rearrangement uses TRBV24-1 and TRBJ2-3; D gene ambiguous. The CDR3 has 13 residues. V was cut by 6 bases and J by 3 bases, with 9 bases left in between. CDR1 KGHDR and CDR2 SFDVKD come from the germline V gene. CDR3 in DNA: TGTGCCACCAGTTACGGAAAGACAGATACGCAGTATTTT. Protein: CATSYGKTDTQYF.

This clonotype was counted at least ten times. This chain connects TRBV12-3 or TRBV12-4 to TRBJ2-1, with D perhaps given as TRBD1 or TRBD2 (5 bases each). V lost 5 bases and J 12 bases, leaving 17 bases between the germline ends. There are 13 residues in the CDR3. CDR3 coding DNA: TGTGCCAGCAGTCTCCGGGACCAAAGCGGGCAGTTCTTC. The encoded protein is CASSLRDQSGQFF.

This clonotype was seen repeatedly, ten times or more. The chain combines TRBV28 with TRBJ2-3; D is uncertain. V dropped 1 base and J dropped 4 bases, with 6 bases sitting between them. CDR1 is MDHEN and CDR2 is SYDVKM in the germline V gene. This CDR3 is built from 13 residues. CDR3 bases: TGTGCCAGCAGTTTATCCCACGCAGATACGCAGTATTTT. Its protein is CASSLSHADTQYF.

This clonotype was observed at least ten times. DNA of the CDR3: TGCGCCAGCAGCATCACGCCGGGACAGGACTACGAGCAGTACTTC. Its translation: CASSITPGQDYEQYF. The rearrangement joins TRBV5-1 to TRBJ2-7, with 8 bases aligning to TRBD1. This CDR3 spans 15 amino acids. CDR1 and CDR2 (germline): SGHRS, YFSETQ. With 4 bases clipped from V and 3 bases from J, the junction kept 9 bases outside the gene matches.